The T cell receptor beta chain described here comes from a study of TIL therapy for anti-PD-1-resistant metastatic lung cancer. Study summary: Tumors carried a median roughly 1.6 non-synonymous mutations per megabase. Study findings and constraints: The cohort had more treatment-naive, never-smoker and oncogene-addicted patients than typical.

The CDR3 length is 16 residues. From germline, CDR1 is MRHNA and CDR2 SNTAGT. With V trimmed by 5 bases and J by 4 bases, 8 bases remained unmatched. Sequencing used immunoSEQ v3. The protocol was immunoSEQ multiplex PCR, while the TCRdb copy is restricted to in-frame clones and leaves out a portion. The table records approximately 20,000 clones, 60% to 85% of them present only once. As regards this clone: Its antigen is still unknown.

Time point meaning: pre-treatment sample, taken before nivolumab and TIL therapy. This receptor was identified in a person aged 25-85 years with non-small cell lung cancer. The rearrangement links TRBV6-4 to TRBJ2-1; TRBD2 matches at 10 bases. The input for sequencing was blood, taken at baseline. CDR3 sequence (DNA): TGTGCCAGCAGTCCGGCAACTAGCGGGGAATACAATGAGCAGTTCTTC. This encodes CASSPATSGEYNEQFF.